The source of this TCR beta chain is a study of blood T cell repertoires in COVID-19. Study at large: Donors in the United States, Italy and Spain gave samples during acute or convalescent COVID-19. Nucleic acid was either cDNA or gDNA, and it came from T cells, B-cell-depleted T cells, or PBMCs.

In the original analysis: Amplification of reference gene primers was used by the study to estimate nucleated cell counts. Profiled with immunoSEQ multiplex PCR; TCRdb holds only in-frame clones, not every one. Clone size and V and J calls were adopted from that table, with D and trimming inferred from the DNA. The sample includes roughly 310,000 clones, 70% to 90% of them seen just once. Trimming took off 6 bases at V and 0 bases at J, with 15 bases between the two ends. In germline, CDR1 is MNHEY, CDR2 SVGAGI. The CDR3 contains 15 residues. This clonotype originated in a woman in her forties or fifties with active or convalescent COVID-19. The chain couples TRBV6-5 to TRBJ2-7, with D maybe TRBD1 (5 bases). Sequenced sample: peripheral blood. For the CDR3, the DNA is TGTGCCAGCAGACGGACATACCCGAGCTCCTACGAGCAGTACTTC. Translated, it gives CASRRTYPSSYEQYF.